Listed below are T cell receptor beta chains from one sample, sequenced in a study of beta chain bispecific antibodies for T cell cancers. These receptors lack a known antigen. TCRdb passed the 5' RACE reads through MiXCR, listing each CDR3 protein once. Here the sample spans 20,000 to 25,000 distinct CDR3 sequences, roughly 2.6% being singletons. Specimen: healthy donor T cells cultured with leukemia cells. The receptors shown here come from a human donor in good health. Some clones in this sample may be carry-over from other donors' samples. CDR3s include the opening cysteine and the closing phenylalanine or tryptophan. The D gene is left open where the match is weak. Clone sizes are shown as once, few or many counts, or a class when the clone is expanded.

size: medium-sized
J: TRBJ2-5
V: TRBV20-1
D: .
CDR3: CSASYETQYF
DNA: TGCAGTGCTAGTTATGAGACCCAGTACTTC

size: few
J: TRBJ1-5
V: TRBV20-1
D: .
CDR3: CSALDVSNQPQHF
DNA: TGCAGTGCTCTAGACGTTAGCAATCAGCCCCAGCATTTT

size: many
J: TRBJ2-3
V: TRBV13
D: .
CDR3: CASSLGEGVSDTQYF
DNA: TGTGCCAGCAGCTTAGGGGAGGGGGTGTCAGATACGCAGTATTTT

size: many
J: TRBJ2-1
V: TRBV7-9
D: .
CDR3: CASSLAEGELNEQFF
DNA: TGTGCCAGCAGCTTAGCGGAGGGGGAACTGAATGAGCAGTTCTTC

size: many
J: TRBJ1-1
V: TRBV3-1
D: .
CDR3: CASSQEGVAFF
DNA: TGTGCCAGCAGCCAAGAAGGGGTAGCTTTCTTT

size: many
J: TRBJ2-3
V: TRBV10-3
D: .
CDR3: CAISESTSTDTQYF
DNA: TGTGCCATCAGTGAGTCGACTTCCACAGATACGCAGTATTTT

size: many
J: TRBJ1-6
V: TRBV2
D: .
CDR3: CASSEEGNYNSPLHF
DNA: TGTGCCAGCAGTGAAGAAGGGAACTATAATTCACCCCTCCACTTT

size: many
J: TRBJ1-2
V: TRBV7-9
D: .
CDR3: CASSLAGTGDGYTF
DNA: TGTGCCAGCAGCTTAGCAGGGACGGGGGATGGCTACACCTTC

size: many
J: TRBJ2-3
V: TRBV7-9
D: TRBD2
CDR3: CASSPLGGRAGGRRDTQYF
DNA: TGTGCCAGCAGCCCGCTCGGGGGGAGAGCGGGGGGGCGTAGAGATACGCAGTATTTT

size: many
J: TRBJ2-5
V: TRBV12-3/TRBV12-4
D: .
CDR3: CASSSLDETQYF
DNA: TGTGCCAGCAGTTCCCTAGATGAGACCCAGTACTTC

size: many
J: TRBJ2-7
V: TRBV27
D: .
CDR3: CASSSRSGWGEQYF
DNA: TGTGCCAGCAGTTCCAGAAGCGGGTGGGGGGAGCAGTACTTC

size: many
J: TRBJ1-1
V: TRBV10-2
D: .
CDR3: CASSELDGSEAFF
DNA: TGCGCCAGCAGTGAACTGGACGGTTCTGAAGCTTTCTTT

size: many
J: TRBJ2-1
V: TRBV19
D: .
CDR3: CASSRAGNEEQFF
DNA: TGTGCCAGTAGTAGGGCAGGGAATGAGGAGCAGTTCTTC

size: many
J: TRBJ2-1
V: TRBV19
D: .
CDR3: CASSEGTVYEQFF
DNA: TGTGCCAGTAGTGAGGGGACGGTTTATGAGCAGTTCTTC

size: many
J: TRBJ2-5
V: TRBV16
D: TRBD2
CDR3: CASSSTGGLETQYF
DNA: TGTGCCAGCAGCTCAACGGGGGGGCTGGAGACCCAGTACTTC